The 9 T cell receptor beta chains listed next were all sequenced from one sample in a study of CD8 T cells in ankylosing spondylitis. No antigens are known for them. Study findings and constraints: It appeared that ankylosing spondylitis blood was characterized by a TCR beta motif of several highly homologous variants.

TCRdb re-analysed the 5' RACE reads in MiXCR, keeping a single row per CDR3 protein. This table has hundreds of thousands of distinct CDR3 sequences, roughly 27% appearing once. Sequences were obtained from blood, either unsorted or a sorted T cell fraction (not recorded which). The receptors here all came from a male donor with ankylosing spondylitis.

This clonotype was counted only a few times. The CDR3 bases are TGCGCCAGCAGTTCGGACATGAACACTGAAGCTTTCTTT. This encodes CASSSDMNTEAFF. The J gene is TRBJ1-1, the V gene TRBV5-1; D might be TRBD1 (5 bases). Trimming took 5 bases from V and 0 from J, leaving 8 bases between them. CDR1 is SGHRS, CDR2 YFSETQ, per germline. The CDR3 runs 13 residues.

The chain has TRBV10-3 and TRBJ1-1, with D perhaps TRBD1 (5 bases). Trimming stripped 7 bases from V and 1 base from J, with 10 bases between. In germline, CDR1 is ENHRY, CDR2 SYGVKD. This CDR3 contains 13 residues. In DNA form, the CDR3 reads TGTGCCATCACTAAGGGGCCGAACACTGAAGCTTTCTTT. This gives the protein CAITKGPNTEAFF.

The chain has TRBV9 and TRBJ1-1, with D perhaps TRBD1 (6 bases). Trimming left V 3 bases short and J 10 bases short, with 22 bases between. Germline loops: CDR1 SGDLS, CDR2 YYNGEE. The CDR3 consists of 15 residues. The DNA of the CDR3 is TGTGCCAGCAGCGCTGCCTTGGGACAAGGGGTTGCAGCTTTCTTT. This gives the protein CASSAALGQGVAAFF.

This clonotype was counted a few times. The J gene is TRBJ2-1, the V gene TRBV7-2; D is uncertain. CDR1 and CDR2 (germline): SGHTA, FQGNSA. The CDR3 runs to 15 residues. With 7 bases removed from V and 6 bases from J, the gap between germline ends came to 19 bases. The CDR3 sequence: CASTKSPPSGNEQFF. The CDR3 nucleotides read TGTGCCAGCACCAAGAGTCCTCCATCGGGCAATGAGCAGTTCTTC.

Here the CDR3 reads CASSLTGAPGANVLTF. In DNA form, the CDR3 reads TGTGCCAGCAGCCTAACGGGCGCCCCTGGGGCCAACGTCCTGACTTTC. This chain connects TRBV7-2 to TRBJ2-6; D is unclear. The CDR3 sequence is 16 residues long. Germline V CDR1 and CDR2: SGHTA, FQGNSA. Trimming removed 5 bases at V and 2 bases at J, with 13 bases between.

This chain connects TRBV6-1 to TRBJ2-3; 10 bases line up with TRBD2. Trimming cost V 6 bases and J 6 bases; bases outside gene matches: 9. Germline V lookup: CDR1 MNHNS, CDR2 SASEGT. CDR3 length equals 15 residues. DNA of the CDR3: TGTGCCAGCAGCAACAGCGGGAGGGCCTGTGATACGCAGTATTTT. It yields the protein CASSNSGRACDTQYF.

This clonotype was observed a few times. The CDR3 here is CAGVASTDTQYF. In DNA, the CDR3 is TGCGCCGGGGTAGCAAGCACAGATACGCAGTATTTT. This sequence joins TRBV20-1 and TRBJ2-3; D may be TRBD2 (5 bases). The CDR3 spans 12 residues. Germline values: CDR1 DFQATT, CDR2 SNEGSKA (reference sequence).

This clonotype was found a few times. V is TRBV20-1 and J is TRBJ2-1, with 13 nucleotides matching TRBD2. V lost 3 bases to trimming and J lost 9 bases; unmatched junction nucleotides: 17. Germline CDR1 and CDR2: DFQATT and SNEGSKA (reference sequence). This CDR3 has 18 residues. This chain's CDR3 is CSARARGSRLAGGGEQFF. As DNA, the CDR3 is TGCAGTGCTAGGGCCCGGGGTAGCAGACTAGCGGGAGGCGGTGAGCAGTTCTTC.

V and J are TRBV7-6 and TRBJ1-1; D gene ambiguous. The CDR3 consists of 14 residues. Trimming removed 5 bases from V and 0 bases from J, with 10 bases in between. Germline V gene sequence: CDR1 SGHVS, CDR2 FNYEAQ. The CDR3 spells CASSPALVNTEAFF. CDR3 DNA: TGTGCCAGCAGCCCCGCATTAGTGAACACTGAAGCTTTCTTT.